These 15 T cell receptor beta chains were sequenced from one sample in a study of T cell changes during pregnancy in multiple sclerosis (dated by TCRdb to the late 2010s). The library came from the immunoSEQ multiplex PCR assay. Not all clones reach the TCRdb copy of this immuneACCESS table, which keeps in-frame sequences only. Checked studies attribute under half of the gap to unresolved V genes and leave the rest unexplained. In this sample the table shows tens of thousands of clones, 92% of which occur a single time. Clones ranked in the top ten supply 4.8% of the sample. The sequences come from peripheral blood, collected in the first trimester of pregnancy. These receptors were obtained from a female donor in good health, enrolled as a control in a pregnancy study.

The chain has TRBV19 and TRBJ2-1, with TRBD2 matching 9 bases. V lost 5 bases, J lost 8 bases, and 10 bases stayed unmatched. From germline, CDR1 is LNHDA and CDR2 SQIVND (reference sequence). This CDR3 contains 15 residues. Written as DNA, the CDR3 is TGTGCCAGTAGTCCCAGCGGGGGGTCCCCCCATGAGCAGTTCTTC. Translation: CASSPSGGSPHEQFF. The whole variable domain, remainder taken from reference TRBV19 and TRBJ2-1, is DGGITQSPKYLFRKEGQNVTLSCEQNLNHDAMYWYRQDPGQGLRLIYYSQIVNDFQKGDIAEGYSVSREKKESFPLTVTSAQKNPTAFYLCASSPSGGSPHEQFFGPGTRLTVL.

This CDR3 is CASSPEGSPGGYTF. The CDR3 region has the DNA TGTGCCAGCAGTCCTGAAGGCTCTCCGGGTGGCTACACCTTC. The chain carries TRBV11-2 and TRBJ1-2, with D unclear. The germline V and J ends were trimmed by 6 bases and 7 bases, with 18 bases remaining between them. Germline CDR1 reads SGHAT; CDR2 reads FQNNGV. The CDR3 contains 14 residues. Looking up the rest from reference TRBV11-2 and TRBJ1-2 gives the full variable domain: EAGVAQSPRYKIIEKRQSVAFWCNPISGHATLYWYQQILGQGPKLLIQFQNNGVVDDSQLPKDRFSAERLKGVDSTLKIQPAKLEDSAVYLCASSPEGSPGGYTFGSGTRLTVV.

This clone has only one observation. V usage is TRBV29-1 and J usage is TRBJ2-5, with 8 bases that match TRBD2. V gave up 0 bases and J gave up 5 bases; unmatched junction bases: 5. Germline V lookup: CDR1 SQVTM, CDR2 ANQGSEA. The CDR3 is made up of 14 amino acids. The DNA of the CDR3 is TGCAGCGTTGAAGATCGGGGGGGCAGGGAGACCCAGTACTTC. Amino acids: CSVEDRGGRETQYF.

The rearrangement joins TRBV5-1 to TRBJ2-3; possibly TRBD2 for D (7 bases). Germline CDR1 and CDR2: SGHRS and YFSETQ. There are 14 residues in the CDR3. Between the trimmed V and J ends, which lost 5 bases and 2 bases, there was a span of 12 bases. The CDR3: CASSSGGLTDTQYF. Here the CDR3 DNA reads TGCGCCAGCAGTTCCGGGGGGCTCACAGATACGCAGTATTTT.

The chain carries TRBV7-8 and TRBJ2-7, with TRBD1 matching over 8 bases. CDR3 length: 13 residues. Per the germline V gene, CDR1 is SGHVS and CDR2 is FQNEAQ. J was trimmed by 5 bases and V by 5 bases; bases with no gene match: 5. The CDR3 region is CASSTDRGNEQYF. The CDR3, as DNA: TGTGCCAGCAGCACCGACAGGGGCAACGAGCAGTACTTC.

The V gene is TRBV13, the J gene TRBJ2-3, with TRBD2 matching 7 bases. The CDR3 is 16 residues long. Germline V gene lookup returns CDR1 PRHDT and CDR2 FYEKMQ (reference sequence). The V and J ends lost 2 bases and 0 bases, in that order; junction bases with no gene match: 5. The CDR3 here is CASSLLAGESTDTQYF. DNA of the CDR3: TGTGCCAGCAGCTTACTGGCGGGGGAGAGCACAGATACGCAGTATTTT. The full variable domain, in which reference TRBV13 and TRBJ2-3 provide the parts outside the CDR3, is AAGVIQSPRHLIKEKRETATLKCYPIPRHDTVYWYQQGPGQDPQFLISFYEKMQSDKGSIPDRFSAQQFSDYHSELNMSSLELGDSALYFCASSLLAGESTDTQYFGPGTRLTVL.

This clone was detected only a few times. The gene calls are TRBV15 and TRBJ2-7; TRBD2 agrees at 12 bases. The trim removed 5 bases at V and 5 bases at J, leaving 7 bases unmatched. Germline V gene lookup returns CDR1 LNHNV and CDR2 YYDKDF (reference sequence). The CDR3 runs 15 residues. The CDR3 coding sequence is TGTGCCACCAGCCCCCGGACTAGCGGGATCAACGAGCAGTACTTC. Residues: CATSPRTSGINEQYF.

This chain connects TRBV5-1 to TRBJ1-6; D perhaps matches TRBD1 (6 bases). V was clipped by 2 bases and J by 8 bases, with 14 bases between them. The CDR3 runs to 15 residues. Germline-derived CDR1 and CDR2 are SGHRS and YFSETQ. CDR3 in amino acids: CASSFTGNEDSPLHF. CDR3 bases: TGCGCCAGCAGCTTTACAGGGAACGAGGATTCACCCCTCCACTTT.

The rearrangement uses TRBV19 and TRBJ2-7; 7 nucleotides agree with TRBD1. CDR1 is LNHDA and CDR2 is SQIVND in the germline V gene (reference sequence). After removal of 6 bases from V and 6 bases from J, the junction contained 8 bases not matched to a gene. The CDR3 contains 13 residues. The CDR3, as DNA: TGTGCCAGTAGCCGCGACGACAGGGTCGAGCAGTACTTC. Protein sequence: CASSRDDRVEQYF.

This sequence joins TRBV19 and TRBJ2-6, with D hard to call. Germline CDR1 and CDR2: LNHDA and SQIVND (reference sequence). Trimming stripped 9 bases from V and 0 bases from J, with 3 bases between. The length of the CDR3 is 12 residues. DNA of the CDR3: TGTGCCAGCGTCTCTGGGGCCAACGTCCTGACTTTC. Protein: CASVSGANVLTF.

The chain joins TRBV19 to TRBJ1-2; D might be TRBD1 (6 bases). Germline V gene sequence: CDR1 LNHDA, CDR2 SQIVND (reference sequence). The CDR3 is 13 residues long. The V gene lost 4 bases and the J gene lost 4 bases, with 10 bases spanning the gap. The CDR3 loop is CASSTQGSYGYTF. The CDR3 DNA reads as TGTGCCAGTAGTACCCAGGGGAGCTATGGCTACACCTTC. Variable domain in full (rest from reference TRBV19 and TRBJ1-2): DGGITQSPKYLFRKEGQNVTLSCEQNLNHDAMYWYRQDPGQGLRLIYYSQIVNDFQKGDIAEGYSVSREKKESFPLTVTSAQKNPTAFYLCASSTQGSYGYTFGSGTRLTVV.

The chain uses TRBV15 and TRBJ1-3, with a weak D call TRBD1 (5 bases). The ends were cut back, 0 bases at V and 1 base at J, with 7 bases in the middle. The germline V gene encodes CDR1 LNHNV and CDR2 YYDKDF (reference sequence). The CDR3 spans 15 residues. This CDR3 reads CATSRDRTSGNTIYF. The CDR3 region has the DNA TGTGCCACCAGCAGAGACAGGACATCTGGAAACACCATATATTTT.

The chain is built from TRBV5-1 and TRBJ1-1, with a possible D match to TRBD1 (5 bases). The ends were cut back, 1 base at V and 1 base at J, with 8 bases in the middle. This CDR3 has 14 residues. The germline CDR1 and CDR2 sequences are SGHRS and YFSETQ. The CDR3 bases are TGCGCCAGCAGCTTGACAGGAAAGAACACTGAAGCTTTCTTT. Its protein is CASSLTGKNTEAFF.

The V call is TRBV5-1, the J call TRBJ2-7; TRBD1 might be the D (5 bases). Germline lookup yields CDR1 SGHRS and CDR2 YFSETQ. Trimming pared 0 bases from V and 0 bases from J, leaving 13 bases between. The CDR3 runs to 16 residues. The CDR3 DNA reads TGCGCCAGCAGCTTGGGGGGCGCTAGGAGCTCCTACGAGCAGTACTTC. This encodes CASSLGGARSSYEQYF.

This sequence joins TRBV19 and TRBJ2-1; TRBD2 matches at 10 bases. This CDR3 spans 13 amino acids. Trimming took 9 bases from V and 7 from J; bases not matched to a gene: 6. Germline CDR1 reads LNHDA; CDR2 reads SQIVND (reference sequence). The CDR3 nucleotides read TGTGCCAGCGGAACTAGCGGGATTAATGAGCAGTTCTTC. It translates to CASGTSGINEQFF.